Each of the 25 T cell receptor beta chains below was sequenced from the same sample in a study of neurological immune-mediated disorders. TCRdb reanalysed the 5' RACE reads using MiXCR and keeps one entry per CDR3 protein. This repertoire shows tens of thousands of distinct CDR3 sequences, approximately 5.8% found once; its top ten account for 7.9%. Documented time point: longitudinal time-point 2. The source material was PBMCs. The receptor set was obtained from a woman between 55 and 75 years old with multiple sclerosis.

The chain recombines TRBV25-1 with TRBJ2-2; D gene uncertain. The germline CDR1 and CDR2 sequences are MGHDK and SYGVNS. Trimming took 1 base from V and 1 from J, leaving 4 bases between them. The CDR3 consists of 14 residues. CDR3: CASSESGNTGELFF. CDR3 coding DNA: TGTGCCAGCAGTGAATCGGGGAACACCGGGGAGCTGTTTTTT.

This clonotype was counted ten times or more. The chain carries TRBV6-5 and TRBJ1-2; D gene uncertain. Germline CDR1 MNHEY, CDR2 SVGAGI. CDR3 length equals 13 residues. The V end was cut by 2 bases, the J end by 8 bases, with 12 bases between. The CDR3 region is CASSYGQVNGYTF. The CDR3 coding sequence is TGTGCCAGCAGTTACGGGCAGGTCAACGGCTACACCTTC.

The gene calls are TRBV20-1 and TRBJ2-7; D ambiguous. There are 12 residues in the CDR3. In germline, CDR1 is DFQATT, CDR2 SNEGSKA (reference sequence). The ends were cut back, 5 bases at V and 0 bases at J, with 8 bases in the middle. The chain's CDR3 is CSARRDSYEQYF. For the CDR3, the DNA is TGCAGTGCTCGTAGAGACTCCTACGAGCAGTACTTC.

This clonotype was counted ten times or more. The chain carries TRBV20-1 and TRBJ2-1; D might be TRBD2 (7 bases). The V gene lost 6 bases and the J gene lost 5 bases, with 14 bases spanning the gap. The CDR3 consists of 13 residues. Germline V gene data show CDR1 as DFQATT and CDR2 as SNEGSKA (reference sequence). DNA for the CDR3: TGCAGTGCCCTTACGGGGGGCAACAATGAGCAGTTCTTC. Amino acid sequence: CSALTGGNNEQFF.

This clonotype was seen many times. This chain connects TRBV29-1 to TRBJ2-1, with TRBD1 as a possible D gene (5 bases). Germline V lookup: CDR1 SQVTM, CDR2 ANQGSEA. Trimming cost V 3 bases and J 9 bases, with 12 bases left between them. This CDR3 is built from 12 residues. In DNA, the CDR3 is TGCAGCGTTGAGCCAGGGCGAAGTGAGCAGTTCTTC. Translating gives CSVEPGRSEQFF.

Many counts were recorded for this clonotype. V is TRBV20-1 and J is TRBJ2-4; D is ambiguous. The germline CDR1 and CDR2 sequences are DFQATT and SNEGSKA (reference sequence). Trimming took 5 bases from V and 5 from J, leaving 16 bases between them. The CDR3 loop spans 14 amino acids. The CDR3 nucleotides are TGCAGTGCTTCCAGGCCGGTGGCCGAAAACATTCAGTACTTC. Translating gives CSASRPVAENIQYF.

At least ten counts were recorded for this clonotype. The rearrangement joins TRBV5-6 to TRBJ2-3; TRBD1 matches 8 bases. The ends lost 3 bases at V and 0 bases at J; junction bases unmatched: 6. The CDR3 runs to 16 residues. Germline CDR1 and CDR2: SGHDT and YYEEEE. The CDR3 DNA reads as TGTGCCAGCAGCTCTGACAGGGGCCGTAGCACAGATACGCAGTATTTT. Translated: CASSSDRGRSTDTQYF.

This clonotype was seen ten or more times. The V call is TRBV5-1, the J call TRBJ2-7; D may correspond to TRBD1 or TRBD2 (6 bases each). The V gene's germline CDR1 is SGHRS and CDR2 YFSETQ. CDR3 length: 16 residues. V lost 2 bases and J lost 1, with 16 bases in between. The CDR3 coding sequence is TGCGCCAGCAGCTTCACACTAACAGGGAGGTCCTACGAGCAGTACTTC. As protein: CASSFTLTGRSYEQYF.

In this sample, this clonotype turned up many times. This chain joins TRBV3-1 and TRBJ2-3, with a possible D match to TRBD2 (5 bases). The CDR3 sequence is 14 residues long. Germline assignment: CDR1 LGHDT and CDR2 YNNKEL (reference sequence). V shed 3 bases and J shed 6 bases, with 13 bases lying between them. The CDR3 nucleotides are TGTGCCAGCAGCCAGGACTCCCCAGGCGATACGCAGTATTTT. This sequence encodes CASSQDSPGDTQYF.

This clonotype occurred many times. This chain uses TRBV6-6 with TRBJ2-6; 7 bases agree with TRBD1. There are 15 residues in the CDR3. Looked up from germline, CDR1 is MNHNY and CDR2 is SVGAGI (reference sequence). The ends lost 7 bases at V and 4 bases at J; junction bases unmatched: 7. CDR3 DNA sequence: TGTGCCAGCACCCCAACAGGGGCCGGGGCCAACGTCCTGACTTTC. Protein: CASTPTGAGANVLTF.

The sample holds many counts of this clonotype. The J gene is TRBJ1-1, the V gene TRBV11-2; TRBD1 aligns across 10 bases. The CDR3 covers 18 residues. V was pared by 1 base and J by 3 bases, with 11 bases of the junction left unmatched. Looked up from germline, CDR1 is SGHAT and CDR2 is FQNNGV. This CDR3 is CASSLVLDRQGAHTEAFF. The DNA of the CDR3 is TGTGCCAGCAGCTTAGTCCTTGATCGACAGGGGGCGCACACTGAAGCTTTCTTT.

This clonotype was detected ten times or more. This chain uses TRBV12-3 or TRBV12-4 with TRBJ1-2; D gene unclear. The CDR3 totals 12 residues. With 3 bases removed from V and 8 bases from J, the gap between germline ends came to 10 bases. CDR3 bases: TGTGCCAGCAGTTTCTCGGGAATAGGCTACACCTTC. It encodes CASSFSGIGYTF.

This clonotype appeared many times. The chain links TRBV27 to TRBJ1-3, with D uncertain. Per the germline V gene, CDR1 is MNHEY and CDR2 is SMNVEV (reference sequence). The CDR3 has 14 amino acids. V shed 5 bases and J shed 0 bases, with 8 bases lying between them. CDR3 loop: CASSPRPSGNTIYF. In DNA, the CDR3 is TGTGCCAGCAGTCCGAGACCCTCTGGAAACACCATATATTTT.

This clonotype was observed many times. This chain links TRBV6-2 or TRBV6-3 with TRBJ1-6, with TRBD1 identical over 12 bases. With 0 bases clipped from V and 9 bases from J, the junction kept 3 bases outside the gene matches. Per the germline V gene, CDR1 is MNHEY and CDR2 is SVGEGT. The CDR3 has 16 amino acids. The CDR3 bases are TGTGCCAGCAGTTACTCGGGGACAGGGGGCCTTTCACCCCTCCACTTT. Protein: CASSYSGTGGLSPLHF.

This clonotype occurred many times. The chain uses TRBV11-2 and TRBJ1-2; unclear D gene. Germline V gives CDR1 SGHAT, CDR2 FQNNGV. Deletions cut 4 bases from V and 4 bases from J, with 16 bases between. CDR3 length: 15 amino acids. CDR3 sequence: CASSSSPNYGYGYTF. CDR3 DNA sequence: TGTGCCAGCAGCTCCTCTCCCAATTATGGCTATGGCTACACCTTC.

This clonotype was found many times. The chain couples TRBV2 to TRBJ2-1, with a weak D call TRBD1 (5 bases). The CDR3 consists of 13 residues. Germline-derived CDR1 and CDR2 are SNHLY and FYNNEI. The V end lost 4 bases, the J end lost 5 bases, and 9 bases lay between the germline ends. CDR3 in DNA: TGTGCCAGCAGTGGGACACCAGACAATGAGCAGTTCTTC. Translated, it gives CASSGTPDNEQFF.

This clonotype appeared a few times. The chain combines TRBV20-1 with TRBJ1-5, with D possibly TRBD1 on 5 matching bases. The CDR3 has 12 amino acids. Germline CDR1 and CDR2: DFQATT and SNEGSKA (reference sequence). Trimming stripped 7 bases from V and 4 bases from J, with 11 bases between. The CDR3 region has the DNA TGCAGTGTTGGGACGGGGAATCAGCCCCAGCATTTT. This encodes CSVGTGNQPQHF.

This clonotype was seen repeatedly, ten times or more. The V and J genes are TRBV5-1 and TRBJ2-2, with unresolved D. V lost 5 bases and J 7 bases, leaving 15 bases between the germline ends. CDR3 length: 14 residues. Germline CDR1 SGHRS, CDR2 YFSETQ. The CDR3 sequence is CASRAPPVVGELFF. The CDR3, as DNA: TGCGCCAGCAGGGCGCCCCCGGTAGTCGGGGAGCTGTTTTTT.

This clonotype was seen ten or more times. The chain is built from TRBV20-1 and TRBJ1-1; D unclear. Germline V gives CDR1 DFQATT, CDR2 SNEGSKA (reference sequence). The ends were cut back, 6 bases at V and 1 base at J, with 9 bases in the middle. The CDR3 length is 12 residues. The CDR3 spells CSANGGNTEAFF. The CDR3 DNA is TGCAGTGCCAACGGAGGGAACACTGAAGCTTTCTTT.

In its sample, this clonotype was seen many times. The chain recombines TRBV4-1 with TRBJ1-2; 11 positions match TRBD1. CDR1 is MGHRA and CDR2 is YSYEKL in the germline V gene. CDR3 size: 12 residues. Trimming at V came to 8 bases and at J to 7 bases, leaving 3 bases not matched to a gene. CDR3: CASGQGAVGYTF. DNA of the CDR3: TGCGCCAGCGGACAGGGGGCTGTTGGCTACACCTTC.

This clonotype was picked up many times. The chain couples TRBV5-1 to TRBJ1-4; D unclear. Trimming stripped 0 bases from V and 4 bases from J, with 7 bases between. The CDR3 extends over 14 amino acids. CDR1 and CDR2 from the germline V gene are SGHRS and YFSETQ. The CDR3 reads CASSLATVNEKLFF. DNA for the CDR3: TGCGCCAGCAGCTTGGCGACTGTTAATGAAAAACTGTTTTTT.

The sample holds many counts of this clonotype. V gene TRBV20-1 combines with J gene TRBJ1-2, with D possibly matching TRBD1 (6 bases). The CDR3 covers 15 residues. The V and J ends lost 3 bases and 2 bases respectively, with 16 bases between them. Germline assignment: CDR1 DFQATT and CDR2 SNEGSKA (reference sequence). The CDR3 loop reads CSASPQGTLNYGYTF. The DNA for the CDR3 is TGCAGTGCTAGCCCACAGGGAACTCTGAACTATGGCTACACCTTC.

This clonotype was observed many times. The V and J genes are TRBV20-1 and TRBJ1-5, with D hard to call. Germline CDR1 and CDR2: DFQATT and SNEGSKA (reference sequence). This CDR3 has 14 amino acids. V dropped 0 bases and J dropped 6 bases, with 12 bases sitting between them. CDR3 bases: TGCAGTGCTAGAGATAGTGGAGCTAGTCAGCCCCAGCATTTT. This codes for CSARDSGASQPQHF.

This clonotype was observed at least ten times. This chain links TRBV5-1 with TRBJ2-3; either TRBD1 or TRBD2 may supply D (5 bases each). V gave up 2 bases and J gave up 5 bases, with 21 bases separating them. This CDR3 is built from 17 residues. Germline values: CDR1 SGHRS, CDR2 YFSETQ. CDR3 protein: CASSLQEGWERVDTQYF. CDR3 nucleotides: TGCGCCAGCAGCTTACAGGAAGGTTGGGAGCGCGTAGATACGCAGTATTTT. Together with reference TRBV5-1 and TRBJ2-3, the CDR3 gives the full variable domain: KAGVTQTPRYLIKTRGQQVTLSCSPISGHRSVSWYQQTPGQGLQFLFEYFSETQRNKGNFPGRFSGRQFSNSRSEMNVSTLELGDSALYLCASSLQEGWERVDTQYFGPGTRLTVL.

This clonotype was picked up many times. The chain is built from TRBV7-9 and TRBJ1-1, with D maybe TRBD1 (6 bases). CDR3 length: 16 amino acids. Trimming took off 5 bases at V and 3 bases at J, with 19 bases between the two ends. The germline gives CDR1 SEHNR, CDR2 FQNEAQ (reference sequence). The CDR3 here is CASSPADRILYTEAFF. The CDR3, as DNA: TGTGCCAGCAGCCCCGCAGACAGGATTTTGTACACTGAAGCTTTCTTT.